This record covers a single T cell receptor beta chain. In the PCR, 60 Vbeta and 13 Jbeta primers were used. Measured with immunoSEQ multiplex PCR; TCRdb has only the in-frame clones, and not every one. The data show about 160,000 clones, 60% to 85% seen once. This sample is drawn from a study of cytomegalovirus exposure and HLA in healthy donors. The CDR3 length is 14 residues. Germline CDR1 and CDR2: MGHDK and SYGVNS. Germline trimming cut 6 bases from V and 5 bases from J; bases unmatched to any gene: 8. The sample comprised PBMCs. The TCR was taken from a woman between 40 and 50 years old in good health and CMV-seronegative. The chain joins TRBV25-1 to TRBJ2-7; TRBD1 matches 9 bases. The CDR3 DNA reads TGTGCCAGCAGAGATGACAGGGGGAGGAACGAGCAGTACTTC. Protein product: CASRDDRGRNEQYF.